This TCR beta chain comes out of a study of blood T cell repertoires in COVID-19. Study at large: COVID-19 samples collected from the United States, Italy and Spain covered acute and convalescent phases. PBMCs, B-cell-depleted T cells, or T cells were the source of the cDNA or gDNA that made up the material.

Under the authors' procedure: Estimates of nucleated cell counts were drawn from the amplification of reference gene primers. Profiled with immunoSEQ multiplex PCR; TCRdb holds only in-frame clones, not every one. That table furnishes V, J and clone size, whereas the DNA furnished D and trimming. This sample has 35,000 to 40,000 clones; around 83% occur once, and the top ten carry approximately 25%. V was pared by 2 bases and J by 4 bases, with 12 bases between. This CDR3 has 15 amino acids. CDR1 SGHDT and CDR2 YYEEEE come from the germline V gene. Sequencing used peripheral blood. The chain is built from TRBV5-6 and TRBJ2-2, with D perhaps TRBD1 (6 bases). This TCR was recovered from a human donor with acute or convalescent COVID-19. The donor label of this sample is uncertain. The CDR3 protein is CASSLPGVGTGELFF. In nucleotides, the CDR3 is TGTGCCAGCAGCTTACCAGGGGTCGGCACCGGGGAGCTGTTTTTT.